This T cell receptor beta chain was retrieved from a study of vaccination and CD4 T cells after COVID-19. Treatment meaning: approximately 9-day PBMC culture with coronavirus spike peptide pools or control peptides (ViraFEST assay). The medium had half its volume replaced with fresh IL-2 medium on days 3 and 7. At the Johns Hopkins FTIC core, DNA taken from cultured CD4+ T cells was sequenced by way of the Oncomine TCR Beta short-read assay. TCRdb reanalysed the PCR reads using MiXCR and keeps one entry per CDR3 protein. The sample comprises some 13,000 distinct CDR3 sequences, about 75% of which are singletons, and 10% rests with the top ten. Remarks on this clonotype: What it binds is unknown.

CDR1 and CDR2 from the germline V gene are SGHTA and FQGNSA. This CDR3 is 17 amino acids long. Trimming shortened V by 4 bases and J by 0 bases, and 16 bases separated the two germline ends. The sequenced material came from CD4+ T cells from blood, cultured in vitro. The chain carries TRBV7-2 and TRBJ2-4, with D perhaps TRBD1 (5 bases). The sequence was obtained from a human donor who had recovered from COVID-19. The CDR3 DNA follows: TGTGCCAGCAGCTATCACCAAATCCAGGGAGCCAAAAACATTCAGTACTTC. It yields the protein CASSYHQIQGAKNIQYF.